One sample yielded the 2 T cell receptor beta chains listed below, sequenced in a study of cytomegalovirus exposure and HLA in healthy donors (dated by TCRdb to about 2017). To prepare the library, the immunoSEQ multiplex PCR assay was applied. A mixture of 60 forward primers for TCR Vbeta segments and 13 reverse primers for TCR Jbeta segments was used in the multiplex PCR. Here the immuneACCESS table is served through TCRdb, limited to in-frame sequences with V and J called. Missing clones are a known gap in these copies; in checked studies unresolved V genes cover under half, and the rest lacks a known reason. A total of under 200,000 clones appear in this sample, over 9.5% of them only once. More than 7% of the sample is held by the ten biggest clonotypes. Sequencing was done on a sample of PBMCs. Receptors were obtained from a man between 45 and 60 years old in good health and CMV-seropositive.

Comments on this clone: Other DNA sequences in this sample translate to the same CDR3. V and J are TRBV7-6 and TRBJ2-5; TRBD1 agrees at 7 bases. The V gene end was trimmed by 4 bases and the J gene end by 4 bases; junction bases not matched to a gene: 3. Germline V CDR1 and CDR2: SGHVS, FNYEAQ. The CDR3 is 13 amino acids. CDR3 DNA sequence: TGTGCCAGCAGCTCGGGACAGATAGAGACCCAGTACTTC. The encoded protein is CASSSGQIETQYF.

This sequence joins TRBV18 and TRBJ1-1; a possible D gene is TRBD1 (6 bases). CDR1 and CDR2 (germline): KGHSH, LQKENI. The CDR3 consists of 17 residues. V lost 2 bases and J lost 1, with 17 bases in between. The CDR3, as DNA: TGTGCCAGCTCACCAATTCGACAGGCGCTAGGGAACACTGAAGCTTTCTTT. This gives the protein CASSPIRQALGNTEAFF.